Sequencing of this T cell receptor beta chain was carried out in a study of blood T cell repertoires in COVID-19. Study-wide context: Resolution of symptoms, clearance, or two negative PCRs was present in recovered Cohort 3 donors. Sites across the United States, Italy and Spain contributed samples from acute and convalescent COVID-19. T cells, B-cell-depleted T cells, or PBMCs provided the cDNA or gDNA that served as material.

Authors' methods: Counts of nucleated cells, estimated from reference gene primer amplification, were obtained. TCRdb keeps only in-frame clones here, not all; method: immunoSEQ multiplex PCR. V and J calls and clone size follow that table, whereas D and trimming were derived from the DNA. Here the sample spans 200,000 to 250,000 clones, more than 75% being singletons. The germline V gene has CDR1 SGDLS and CDR2 YYNGEE. The CDR3 consists of 15 residues. The ends were cut back, 1 base at V and 3 bases at J, with 14 bases in the middle. Sequenced sample: PBMCs or T cells enriched from blood (not recorded which). The clonotype was recovered from a man between 25 and 39 years old in a cohort exposed to, infected with or recovered from COVID-19 (not recorded which). This chain joins TRBV9 and TRBJ2-7, with D tentatively TRBD2 (6 bases). CDR3: CASSVSAGIDYEQYF. The CDR3 DNA follows: TGTGCCAGCAGCGTATCGGCGGGAATTGACTACGAGCAGTACTTC.